This T cell receptor (beta chain) was captured in a study of post-analysis software for immune sequencing data. General observations from the study: Multiple sclerosis patients showed significantly lower normalized Chao1 diversity than controls did. F measure grouped same-batch samples tightly together. With TRBV5-6, TRBV5-1 and TRBV20-1 included, several TRBV segments were more frequent in patients than in controls.

This clonotype occurred a few times. Its antigen is as yet unknown. Unique molecular identifiers tagged the TCR beta cDNA libraries. In TCRdb, the PCR reads were re-called with MiXCR into one record per CDR3 protein. The repertoire consists of about 430,000 distinct CDR3 sequences, with about 39% occurring once and the leading ten covering about 8%. The CDR3 runs to 13 residues. Germline CDR1 and CDR2: KGHDR and SFDVKD. Trimming stripped 7 bases from V and 6 bases from J, with 12 bases between. The source is a girl aged 2 to 10 with multiple sclerosis. The sequenced sample consisted of blood. The chain couples TRBV24-1 to TRBJ2-1, with D possibly TRBD2 on 7 matching bases. CDR3 sequence: CATRRGGGNEQFF. The CDR3 DNA is TGTGCCACCAGGAGGGGGGGTGGCAATGAGCAGTTCTTC.